A single sample is the source of the 32 T cell receptor beta chains below, sequenced in a study of cytomegalovirus exposure and HLA in healthy donors. Both 60 Vbeta primers and 13 Jbeta primers went into the PCR. Sequenced by immunoSEQ multiplex PCR; TCRdb stores in-frame clones only, minus some. Altogether over 150,000 clones are present, roughly 87% being singletons, with the ten largest covering about 1.6%. The specimen sequenced was PBMCs. The receptors shown here come from a girl aged 10 to 17 in good health and CMV-seropositive.

This clone has only a few counts. This rearrangement joins TRBV20-1 to TRBJ2-5; D ambiguous. Deletions cut 3 bases from V and 2 bases from J, with 4 bases between. In germline, CDR1 is DFQATT, CDR2 SNEGSKA (reference sequence). The CDR3 has 11 amino acids. For the CDR3, the DNA is TGCAGTGCTAGTCATCAAGAGACCCAGTACTTC. Protein product: CSASHQETQYF.

The V and J genes are TRBV2 and TRBJ1-5; D gene ambiguous. This CDR3 comprises 12 residues. Trimming removed 4 bases at V and 7 bases at J, with 8 bases between. Per the germline V gene, CDR1 is SNHLY and CDR2 is FYNNEI. CDR3 protein: CASSVGEQPQHF. The CDR3 nucleotides are TGTGCCAGCAGTGTCGGGGAGCAGCCCCAGCATTTT.

By sample fraction, this clone is medium-sized. The genes are TRBV15 and TRBJ1-1; TRBD1 matches 7 bases. The CDR3 extends over 14 amino acids. Germline trimming cut 5 bases from V and 7 bases from J; bases unmatched to any gene: 10. Per the germline V gene, CDR1 is LNHNV and CDR2 is YYDKDF (reference sequence). The CDR3 loop is CATSGARQGGEAFF. In nucleotides, the CDR3 is TGTGCCACCAGCGGGGCCCGACAGGGAGGTGAAGCTTTCTTT. Supplemented by reference TRBV15 and TRBJ1-1, the full variable domain reads DAMVIQNPRYQVTQFGKPVTLSCSQTLNHNVMYWYQQKSSQAPKLLFHYYDKDFNNEADTPDNFQSRRPNTSFCFLDIRSPGLGDTAMYLCATSGARQGGEAFFGQGTRLTVV.

The chain joins TRBV19 to TRBJ2-3; 9 positions match TRBD1. Germline V CDR1 and CDR2: LNHDA, SQIVND (reference sequence). The CDR3 is 15 amino acids. Trimming took 8 bases from V and 4 from J; bases not matched to a gene: 10. Written as DNA, the CDR3 is TGTGCCAGTCATCGGACAGGGGAAGGACCAGATACGCAGTATTTT. This sequence encodes CASHRTGEGPDTQYF.

Only a few counts were recorded for this clone. The rearrangement uses TRBV5-1 and TRBJ2-7, with TRBD1 as a possible D gene (6 bases). This CDR3 is 16 amino acids long. Trimming cost V 0 bases and J 1 base, with 14 bases left between them. Germline CDR1 is SGHRS and CDR2 is YFSETQ. The CDR3 loop reads CASSLAPMQGSYEQYF. CDR3 DNA: TGCGCCAGCAGCTTGGCCCCTATGCAGGGGTCCTACGAGCAGTACTTC.

The chain couples TRBV11-2 to TRBJ2-2; no clear D gene. Trimming pared 3 bases from V and 3 bases from J, leaving 14 bases between. The CDR3 has 16 residues. Germline CDR1 reads SGHAT; CDR2 reads FQNNGV. The CDR3 here is CASSFRVIADTGELFF. Written as DNA, the CDR3 is TGTGCCAGCAGCTTCCGGGTTATCGCGGACACCGGGGAGCTGTTTTTT.

This clone was detected once. The chain couples TRBV19 to TRBJ1-1; 8 nucleotides line up with TRBD1. Trimming removed 0 bases from V and 1 base from J; junction bases left unmatched: 16. Per germline, CDR1 LNHDA and CDR2 SQIVND (reference sequence). The CDR3 has 20 residues. CDR3 region: CASSIDLRHVAGGWNTEAFF. CDR3 bases: TGTGCCAGTAGTATAGATCTCCGGCATGTAGCAGGGGGCTGGAACACTGAAGCTTTCTTT.

The CDR3 loop reads CASSKNRVLLSF. The CDR3 region has the DNA TGTGCCAGCAGCAAAAACAGGGTACTGTTATCGTTC. The J gene is TRBJ2-4, the V gene TRBV21-1; the table gives TRBD1 as D, unverified against the DNA. TRBV21-1 is recorded as a pseudogene. The CDR3 extends over 12 amino acids.

The chain is built from TRBV29-1 and TRBJ2-3, with D perhaps TRBD2 (6 bases). V lost 6 bases to trimming and J lost 10 bases, with 17 bases between them. The length of the CDR3 is 12 residues. Per the germline V gene, CDR1 is SQVTM and CDR2 is ANQGSEA. The CDR3 spells CSVVGGMWAQYF. The CDR3 nucleotides are TGCAGCGTCGTTGGGGGGATGTGGGCGCAGTATTTT.

Concerning this clone itself: This sample also contains other DNA sequences that code for the same CDR3. The chain has TRBV28 and TRBJ2-7, with a possible D match to TRBD2 (5 bases). Trimming removed 3 bases at V and 0 bases at J, with 9 bases between. Germline loops: CDR1 MDHEN, CDR2 SYDVKM. This CDR3 spans 14 amino acids. The chain's CDR3 is CASSFSGSSYEQYF. Here the CDR3 DNA reads TGTGCCAGCAGTTTTTCGGGGAGCTCCTACGAGCAGTACTTC.

Here the CDR3 reads CASSPDPSQGSLNEQFF. The CDR3 DNA is TGTGCCAGCTCACCAGATCCATCCCAGGGGAGTTTGAATGAGCAGTTCTTC. This chain links TRBV18 with TRBJ2-1; D is perhaps TRBD1 (6 bases). V was trimmed by 2 bases and J by 7 bases, leaving 21 bases between them. The CDR3 loop spans 17 amino acids. CDR1 KGHSH and CDR2 LQKENI come from the germline V gene. The full variable domain, with the rest looked up from reference TRBV18 and TRBJ2-1, is NAGVMQNPRHLVRRRGQEARLRCSPMKGHSHVYWYRQLPEEGLKFMVYLQKENIIDESGMPKERFSAEFPKEGPSILRIQQVVRGDSAAYFCASSPDPSQGSLNEQFFGPGTRLTVL.

J is TRBJ2-2 and V is TRBV9, with 14 bases that match TRBD2. CDR1 and CDR2 (germline): SGDLS, YYNGEE. The CDR3 has 16 amino acids. The trim removed 4 bases at V and 6 bases at J, leaving 5 bases unmatched. CDR3 sequence (DNA): TGTGCCAGCAGCACACGGGGACTAGCGGGAGCCGGGGAGCTGTTTTTT. Its translation: CASSTRGLAGAGELFF.

This rearrangement joins TRBV10-3 to TRBJ1-5; no definite D call. The germline V gene has CDR1 ENHRY and CDR2 SYGVKD. This CDR3 has 13 amino acids. The germline V and J ends were trimmed by 3 bases and 5 bases, with 8 bases remaining between them. CDR3 loop: CAISETGDQPQHF. CDR3 DNA sequence: TGTGCCATCAGTGAAACCGGGGATCAGCCCCAGCATTTT.

The gene calls are TRBV2 and TRBJ2-3; TRBD2 matches at 8 bases. CDR1 is SNHLY and CDR2 is FYNNEI in the germline V gene. The CDR3 contains 18 residues. After removal of 7 bases from V and 0 bases from J, the junction contained 15 bases not matched to a gene. This CDR3 reads CASTGAAGGPQSTDTQYF. In DNA form, the CDR3 reads TGTGCCAGCACCGGGGCGGCGGGAGGCCCACAGAGCACAGATACGCAGTATTTT.

This chain uses TRBV7-9 with TRBJ2-7; a weak D match, TRBD2 (7 bases). Germline V gene data show CDR1 as SEHNR and CDR2 as FQNEAQ (reference sequence). Trimming shortened V by 3 bases and J by 5 bases, and 17 bases separated the two germline ends. The CDR3 consists of 15 residues. The CDR3 protein is CASSFYEGGLHEQYF. The CDR3 DNA follows: TGTGCCAGCAGCTTTTATGAGGGGGGGCTACACGAGCAGTACTTC. Supplemented by reference TRBV7-9 and TRBJ2-7, the full variable domain reads DTGVSQNPRHKITKRGQNVTFRCDPISEHNRLYWYRQTLGQGPEFLTYFQNEAQLEKSRLLSDRFSAERPKGSFSTLEIQRTEQGDSAMYLCASSFYEGGLHEQYFGPGTRLTVT.

In its sample, this clone was seen once. This chain joins TRBV5-8 and TRBJ1-5, with D possibly being TRBD1 (6 bases). Deletions cut 2 bases from V and 7 bases from J, with 13 bases between. The CDR3 runs to 14 residues. Germline V gene data show CDR1 as SGHTS and CDR2 as YDEGEE. CDR3 amino acids: CASSLLGAGQPQHF. CDR3 DNA sequence: TGTGCCAGCAGCTTATTGGGGGCCGGACAGCCCCAGCATTTT.

This chain joins TRBV27 and TRBJ2-7, with 7 positions matching TRBD2. V was clipped by 7 bases and J by 4 bases; unmatched bases: 7. CDR3 size: 13 residues. Germline V gives CDR1 MNHEY, CDR2 SMNVEV (reference sequence). The CDR3 DNA follows: TGTGCCAGCACCTCGATCGGGGGGTACGAGCAGTACTTC. Protein sequence: CASTSIGGYEQYF.

V gene TRBV6-6 combines with J gene TRBJ1-4, with unresolved D. There are 14 residues in the CDR3. The germline CDR1 and CDR2 sequences are MNHNY and SVGAGI (reference sequence). Trimming pared 6 bases from V and 0 bases from J, leaving 8 bases between. The CDR3 DNA is TGTGCCAGCAGCATCAGGACAACTAATGAAAAACTGTTTTTT. Translated, it gives CASSIRTTNEKLFF.

The chain employs TRBV27 and TRBJ2-5, with a possible D match to TRBD1 (6 bases). The germline V and J ends were trimmed by 2 bases and 1 base, with 14 bases remaining between them. CDR1 MNHEY and CDR2 SMNVEV come from the germline V gene (reference sequence). CDR3 size: 16 residues. As DNA, the CDR3 is TGTGCCAGCAGTTTACGGTCAGGGGTCATCCAAGAGACCCAGTACTTC. It translates to CASSLRSGVIQETQYF.

This chain uses TRBV5-1 with TRBJ2-5, with TRBD1 matching over 7 bases. This CDR3 region has 14 residues. In germline, CDR1 is SGHRS, CDR2 YFSETQ. The trim removed 4 bases at V and 6 bases at J, leaving 9 bases unmatched. In DNA form, the CDR3 reads TGCGCCAGCAGCCCAGGGACAGAGTTGAAGACCCAGTACTTC. Residues: CASSPGTELKTQYF. The entire variable domain, with the rest obtained from reference TRBV5-1 and TRBJ2-5, is as follows: KAGVTQTPRYLIKTRGQQVTLSCSPISGHRSVSWYQQTPGQGLQFLFEYFSETQRNKGNFPGRFSGRQFSNSRSEMNVSTLELGDSALYLCASSPGTELKTQYFGPGTRLLVL.

Comment on this clone: Mismatch with germline at one junction end may stem from a read error. This chain uses TRBV7-7 with TRBJ2-7; 11 bases agree with TRBD1. The CDR3 spans 15 residues. Germline V lookup: CDR1 SSHAT, CDR2 FNYEAQ (reference sequence). CDR3 sequence reads: CASSSGTGGVYEQYF. The CDR3 coding sequence is TGTGCTAGCAGCTCCGGGACAGGGGGTGTATACGAGCAGTACTTC.

The chain is built from TRBV11-3 and TRBJ2-7; 7 nucleotides match TRBD1. V shed 0 bases and J 3 bases; nucleotides not matched to a gene: 11. Germline-derived CDR1 and CDR2 are SGHNT and YENEEA. The CDR3 runs to 17 residues. CDR3: CASSLEARPTGIYEQYF. The CDR3 DNA is TGTGCCAGCAGCTTAGAAGCACGTCCGACAGGGATCTACGAGCAGTACTTC.

The V and J genes are TRBV20-1 and TRBJ1-2, with 8 bases aligning to TRBD1. The junction had 3 bases not matched to a gene; V was cut back by 5 bases and J by 7 bases. The CDR3 totals 11 residues. Germline lookup yields CDR1 DFQATT and CDR2 SNEGSKA (reference sequence). The CDR3 nucleotides read TGCAGTGCTCCGACAGGGGCTGGCTACACCTTC. This encodes CSAPTGAGYTF.

CDR3 residues: CASSWTGAIGGYTF. For the CDR3, the DNA is TGTGCCAGTAGTTGGACAGGGGCAATAGGTGGCTACACCTTC. The V call is TRBV19, the J call TRBJ1-2; 9 bases line up with TRBD1. Germline V CDR1 and CDR2: LNHDA, SQIVND (reference sequence). Germline trimming cut 5 bases from V and 7 bases from J; bases unmatched to any gene: 8. The CDR3 length is 14 residues.

Note on this clone: This sample includes further DNA sequences coding for the same CDR3. This chain links TRBV7-2 with TRBJ2-5, with 7 bases fitting TRBD1. The CDR3 consists of 15 residues. Trimming at V came to 5 bases and at J to 0 bases, leaving 6 bases not matched to a gene. The V gene's germline CDR1 is SGHTA and CDR2 FQGNSA. The CDR3 reads CASSLGDRDQETQYF. For the CDR3, the DNA is TGTGCCAGCAGCCTAGGCGACAGGGACCAAGAGACCCAGTACTTC.

V is TRBV25-1 and J is TRBJ2-2; unclear D gene. V dropped 5 bases and J dropped 6 bases, with 13 bases sitting between them. This CDR3 region has 14 residues. The germline gives CDR1 MGHDK, CDR2 SYGVNS. CDR3 region: CASSRTHGPGELFF. The CDR3 DNA follows: TGTGCCAGCAGTAGAACCCATGGCCCCGGGGAGCTGTTTTTT.

The sample holds one count of this clone. In nucleotides, the CDR3 is TGTGCCAGCAGCTTAGGCCCCACAGGGACCTCCTACGAGCAGTACTTC. As protein: CASSLGPTGTSYEQYF. The genes are TRBV7-2 and TRBJ2-7; the D gene is possibly TRBD1 (6 bases). The germline CDR1 and CDR2 sequences are SGHTA and FQGNSA. The CDR3 loop spans 16 amino acids. Trimming shortened V by 1 base and J by 0 bases, and 13 bases separated the two germline ends.

The chain employs TRBV9 and TRBJ2-2; 7 nucleotides line up with TRBD2. This CDR3 region has 16 residues. Germline V gene sequence: CDR1 SGDLS, CDR2 YYNGEE. J gave up 4 bases and V 0 bases, and 6 bases lay outside the gene matches. The CDR3 DNA follows: TGTGCCAGCAGCGTAGGGCGGGAGAGTTTCACCGGGGAGCTGTTTTTT. It specifies CASSVGRESFTGELFF.

This clone was recorded only once. The chain is built from TRBV30 and TRBJ1-2, with D uncertain. The germline V gene encodes CDR1 GTSNPN and CDR2 SVGIG (reference sequence). V was cut by 2 bases and J by 4 bases, with 14 bases left in between. This CDR3 is built from 14 residues. In DNA, the CDR3 is TGTGCCTGGAGTAATCGACCGGAGGGCTATGGCTACACCTTC. Amino acids: CAWSNRPEGYGYTF.

The rearrangement uses TRBV6-5 and TRBJ2-7; 11 bases line up with TRBD1. V gave up 7 bases and J gave up 4 bases; unmatched junction bases: 6. CDR1 MNHEY and CDR2 SVGAGI come from the germline V gene. The CDR3 runs 14 residues. The chain's CDR3 is CASTQGQGAYEQYF. CDR3 DNA sequence: TGTGCCAGCACACAAGGACAGGGGGCGTACGAGCAGTACTTC.

This sequence joins TRBV6-1 and TRBJ1-4; 9 bases are shared with TRBD1. Germline CDR1 and CDR2: MNHNS and SASEGT. V shed 6 bases and J 7 bases; nucleotides not matched to a gene: 9. This CDR3 has 15 residues. The CDR3 nucleotides read TGTGCCAGCAGAGAGACACAGGGGGCGGGTGAAAAACTGTTTTTT. This sequence encodes CASRETQGAGEKLFF.

This clone showed up just once. The genes are TRBV15 and TRBJ2-1, with TRBD2 matching 8 bases. Looked up from germline, CDR1 is LNHNV and CDR2 is YYDKDF (reference sequence). The CDR3 extends over 14 amino acids. V lost 3 bases, J lost 8 bases, and 6 bases stayed unmatched. CDR3 residues: CATSSNLGGDEQFF. CDR3 coding DNA: TGTGCCACCAGCAGTAATCTCGGGGGGGATGAGCAGTTCTTC.